The 23 T cell receptor beta chains presented below share a single source sample, sequenced in a study of beta chain features in type 1 diabetes. TCRB transcripts that were expressed got sequenced, as all of the isolated RNA had been reverse transcribed. Data came from immunoSEQ multiplex PCR; TCRdb stores just in-frame clones and leaves some out. This sample has about 930,000 clones; roughly 16% occur once, and the top ten carry around 0.02%. The sample consisted of naive CD4+ T cells from blood. The receptors come from a woman aged 18-35 years in good health.

V usage is TRBV5-6 and J usage is TRBJ2-7; D is unclear. CDR1 is SGHDT, CDR2 YYEEEE, per germline. Trimming pared 1 base from V and 3 bases from J, leaving 11 bases between. The CDR3 is made up of 14 amino acids. The CDR3 bases are TGTGCCAGCAGCTTGAATGGTTGGGTCTACGAGCAGTACTTC. It encodes CASSLNGWVYEQYF.

This clone was found a few times. The gene calls are TRBV5-1 and TRBJ2-1; D is ambiguous. Between the trimmed V and J ends, which lost 3 bases and 10 bases, there was a span of 23 bases. There are 16 residues in the CDR3. Germline CDR1 is SGHRS and CDR2 is YFSETQ. The CDR3 spells CASSSQTYRALGEQFF. CDR3 DNA: TGCGCCAGCAGCTCCCAAACATACCGGGCTCTGGGGGAGCAGTTCTTC.

CDR3 bases: TGTGCCAGCAGCTGGAGTAGAGACTCCGCCCGGGAGTATTTT. It encodes CASSWSRDSAREYF. The chain is built from TRBV7-8 and TRBJ2-3, with D hard to call. Per germline, CDR1 SGHVS and CDR2 FQNEAQ. V lost 4 bases, J lost 13 bases, and 21 bases lay in between. The CDR3 contains 14 residues.

This clone showed up just a few times. This chain connects TRBV11-2 to TRBJ2-1; TRBD2 matches 9 bases. Trimming cost V 1 base and J 0 bases; bases outside gene matches: 7. Germline CDR1 is SGHAT and CDR2 is FQNNGV. CDR3 length: 18 amino acids. The CDR3 loop reads CASSLGRLAGLSYNEQFF. The CDR3 coding sequence is TGTGCCAGCAGCTTAGGGCGGCTAGCGGGACTCTCCTACAATGAGCAGTTCTTC.

This clone has a handful of counts. CDR3 sequence (DNA): TGTGCCAGCAGCTTAGGGGACAGGGCCGACGAGCAGTACTTC. Encoded protein: CASSLGDRADEQYF. The chain has TRBV11-2 and TRBJ2-7; 9 nucleotides line up with TRBD1. Germline assignment: CDR1 SGHAT and CDR2 FQNNGV. The CDR3 extends over 14 amino acids. V gave up 1 base and J gave up 5 bases; unmatched junction bases: 3.

As concerns this clone: Other nucleotide sequences in the sample specify the same CDR3. This rearrangement joins TRBV28 to TRBJ2-7; D remains ambiguous. V lost 2 bases to trimming and J lost 6 bases, with 8 bases between them. CDR1 MDHEN and CDR2 SYDVKM come from the germline V gene. The CDR3 runs to 12 residues. The CDR3 DNA is TGTGCCAGCAGTTTAAGCTCGGGCGAGCAGTACTTC. Encoded protein: CASSLSSGEQYF.

This clone was observed a few times. This rearrangement joins TRBV2 to TRBJ2-1; TRBD2 is a possible D gene (6 bases). Germline CDR1 reads SNHLY; CDR2 reads FYNNEI. Trimming took off 6 bases at V and 8 bases at J, with 17 bases between the two ends. This CDR3 is 14 amino acids long. Written as DNA, the CDR3 is TGTGCCAGCAGCGCAATTACTAGCTCCGATGAGCAGTTCTTC. Translation: CASSAITSSDEQFF. The whole variable domain, filled in from reference TRBV2 and TRBJ2-1, reads EPEVTQTPSHQVTQMGQEVILRCVPISNHLYFYWYRQILGQKVEFLVSFYNNEISEKSEIFDDQFSVERPDGSNFTLKIRSTKLEDSAMYFCASSAITSSDEQFFGPGTRLTVL.

The chain carries TRBV18 and TRBJ1-1; perhaps TRBD1 as D (6 bases). The CDR3 extends over 14 amino acids. Looked up from germline, CDR1 is KGHSH and CDR2 is LQKENI. V dropped 5 bases and J dropped 3 bases, with 13 bases sitting between them. The CDR3 bases are TGTGCCAGCTCAGGGAACAGGGACGACACTGAAGCTTTCTTT. It translates to CASSGNRDDTEAFF.

V and J are TRBV14 and TRBJ1-1; 8 positions match TRBD1. The trim removed 4 bases at V and 4 bases at J, leaving 8 bases unmatched. The CDR3 sequence is 15 residues long. Looked up from germline, CDR1 is SGHDN and CDR2 is FVKESK. CDR3: CASSPGQVAGTEAFF. CDR3 in DNA: TGTGCCAGCAGCCCGGGACAGGTCGCCGGCACTGAAGCTTTCTTT.

The V and J genes are TRBV25-1 and TRBJ2-7, with 10 bases identical to TRBD1. The CDR3 has 14 amino acids. CDR1 and CDR2 from the germline V gene are MGHDK and SYGVNS. J was trimmed by 5 bases and V by 5 bases; bases with no gene match: 6. The CDR3 here is CASSRQGAGNEQYF. The CDR3 coding sequence is TGTGCCAGCAGTCGACAGGGGGCGGGGAACGAGCAGTACTTC.

This clone turned up a few times. The rearrangement joins TRBV14 to TRBJ1-1; D might be TRBD1 (5 bases). CDR1 and CDR2 (germline): SGHDN, FVKESK. The CDR3 runs to 15 residues. Trimming left V 4 bases short and J 0 bases short, with 12 bases between. CDR3 sequence: CASSPTGTVNTEAFF. In DNA, the CDR3 is TGTGCCAGCAGCCCTACCGGGACGGTGAACACTGAAGCTTTCTTT.

This clone was seen more than once but under ten times. The rearrangement uses TRBV18 and TRBJ2-7; D is possibly TRBD1 (5 bases). Germline CDR1 reads KGHSH; CDR2 reads LQKENI. This CDR3 spans 14 amino acids. V dropped 4 bases and J dropped 3 bases, with 13 bases sitting between them. The CDR3 DNA reads TGTGCCAGCTCACGCAGCCCCAGGGACTACGAGCAGTACTTC. This codes for CASSRSPRDYEQYF.

This chain joins TRBV6-6 and TRBJ1-1, with no clear D. This CDR3 contains 14 residues. Germline CDR1 MNHNY, CDR2 SVGAGI (reference sequence). V was cut by 4 bases and J by 3 bases, with 12 bases left in between. CDR3 sequence (DNA): TGTGCCAGCAGTTTCGGCAGGCGACACACTGAAGCTTTCTTT. Amino acid sequence: CASSFGRRHTEAFF.

The table lists this clone with a few counts. The chain links TRBV7-9 to TRBJ2-3; TRBD2 aligns across 15 bases. V was clipped by 3 bases and J by 2 bases; unmatched bases: 3. The CDR3 loop spans 17 amino acids. CDR1 SEHNR and CDR2 FQNEAQ come from the germline V gene (reference sequence). The CDR3 DNA follows: TGTGCCAGCAGCTTCCGGACTAGCGGGAGGGCCACAGATACGCAGTATTTT. Its protein is CASSFRTSGRATDTQYF.

This clone occurred a few times. The chain joins TRBV6-5 to TRBJ1-2, with D tentatively TRBD1 (5 bases). CDR3 length: 12 amino acids. V was clipped by 8 bases and J by 4 bases, with 11 bases between them. CDR1 is MNHEY, CDR2 SVGAGI, per germline. As DNA, the CDR3 is TGTGCCAGCGGGGACGGAATCTATGGCTACACCTTC. It codes for CASGDGIYGYTF.

The chain is built from TRBV7-6 and TRBJ2-1; perhaps D is TRBD1 or TRBD2 (5 bases each). CDR1 is SGHVS, CDR2 FNYEAQ, per germline. Trimming left V 0 bases short and J 8 bases short, with 11 bases between. The CDR3 runs 14 residues. CDR3 nucleotide sequence: TGTGCCAGCAGCTTAGCCCCCGGGGCCGATGAGCAGTTCTTC. As protein: CASSLAPGADEQFF.

The genes are TRBV28 and TRBJ1-2; TRBD1 matches 8 bases. The CDR3 is 16 amino acids. Germline-derived CDR1 and CDR2 are MDHEN and SYDVKM. The V and J ends lost 2 bases and 7 bases, in that order; junction bases with no gene match: 12. The CDR3 DNA reads TGTGCCAGCAGTTTAGTTGGCAACAGGGGGAAGGGTGGCTACACCTTC. Amino acids: CASSLVGNRGKGGYTF.

Only one count was recorded for this clone. The rearrangement joins TRBV6-6 to TRBJ1-2; 11 bases are shared with TRBD1. The CDR3 covers 15 residues. V gave up 5 bases and J gave up 4 bases; unmatched junction bases: 6. Germline V gives CDR1 MNHNY, CDR2 SVGAGI (reference sequence). CDR3 in DNA: TGTGCCAGCAGTGACGGACAGGGGGCACTCTATGGCTACACCTTC. Its protein is CASSDGQGALYGYTF.

The sample holds a few counts of this clone. This chain uses TRBV7-3 with TRBJ2-7; tentatively, D is TRBD1 or TRBD2 (5 bases each). From germline, CDR1 is SGHTA and CDR2 FQGTGA. The length of the CDR3 is 13 residues. The V gene lost 5 bases and the J gene lost 10 bases, with 18 bases spanning the gap. The CDR3 coding sequence is TGTGCCAGCAGCCGAGGGGCAGGAGCCCGACAGTACTTC. Translated: CASSRGAGARQYF.

This clone was recorded a few times. V gene TRBV18 combines with J gene TRBJ2-1; 9 bases are shared with TRBD2. CDR1 is KGHSH and CDR2 is LQKENI in the germline V gene. CDR3 size: 14 residues. Unmatched junction bases numbered 4, after V lost 0 bases and J lost 10 bases. DNA of the CDR3: TGTGCCAGCTCACCACCGAGCGGGAGGACAGAGCAGTTCTTC. Its protein product is CASSPPSGRTEQFF.

This clone has only a few counts. CDR3 DNA: TGCAGCCTGGGGGGCGGGGGGCAATCGGGAGAGACCCAGTACTTC. Its translation: CSLGGGGQSGETQYF. The rearrangement links TRBV29-1 to TRBJ2-5, with 8 bases lining up with TRBD2. The V gene end was trimmed by 8 bases and the J gene end by 4 bases; junction bases not matched to a gene: 15. The germline V gene encodes CDR1 SQVTM and CDR2 ANQGSEA. The CDR3 extends over 15 amino acids.

The chain carries TRBV28 and TRBJ1-1, with 7 nucleotides matching TRBD1. Per the germline V gene, CDR1 is MDHEN and CDR2 is SYDVKM. Trimming cost V 5 bases and J 11 bases; bases outside gene matches: 5. This CDR3 is built from 11 residues. CDR3 region: CASSLRGPAFF. The CDR3 nucleotides are TGTGCCAGCAGTCTTAGGGGGCCGGCTTTCTTT.

A word on this clone: Other DNA sequences of this sample code for an identical CDR3. The gene calls are TRBV19 and TRBJ1-5, with TRBD1 matching 7 bases. The germline V gene has CDR1 LNHDA and CDR2 SQIVND (reference sequence). The CDR3 loop spans 15 amino acids. With 1 base clipped from V and 2 bases from J, the junction kept 2 bases outside the gene matches. The CDR3 region is CASSIGTGGNQPQHF. CDR3 coding DNA: TGTGCCAGTAGTATAGGCACAGGGGGCAATCAGCCCCAGCATTTT.